This T cell receptor beta chain was sequenced during a study of blood T cell repertoires in COVID-19. Study overall: Samples taken during acute and convalescent COVID-19 were collected in the United States, Italy and Spain. From T cells, B-cell-depleted T cells, or PBMCs came the material, which was cDNA or gDNA.

Per the original methods: Scientists estimated how many nucleated cells there were by amplifying reference gene primers. Clones were read by immunoSEQ multiplex PCR, and TCRdb kept only the in-frame ones, dropping some. From that table come the V and J calls and clone size; the DNA was used to work out D and trimming. Altogether about 10,000 clones are present, about 81% being singletons, with the ten largest covering roughly a quarter. Trimming cost V 2 bases and J 6 bases, with 9 bases left between them. CDR1 is MNHNY and CDR2 is SVGAGI in the germline V gene (reference sequence). The CDR3 is 13 residues long.

This sequence joins TRBV6-6 and TRBJ2-3, with TRBD1 as a possible D gene (6 bases). The sequenced sample was peripheral blood. This receptor was taken from a man between 60 and 70 years old with active COVID-19. The CDR3 reads CASSYLQGDTQYF. The CDR3 DNA reads TGTGCCAGCAGTTACCTACAGGGTGATACGCAGTATTTT.